This is a list of T cell receptor beta chains from one sample in a study of T-cell memory formation after mild COVID-19. TCRdb itself ran the 5' RACE reads through MiXCR, one entry per CDR3 protein. The table records 250,000 to 350,000 distinct CDR3 sequences, roughly 15% of them present only once. The sequenced material came from PBMCs or a T cell subset sorted from them (not recorded which). Receptor source: a man aged 18 to 30 who had mild COVID-19 (a few samples of this study predate the infection). Cell type and time point are not known. Both conserved end residues are part of each CDR3.

J	length	V	CDR3
TRBJ2-1	14	TRBV7-3	CASSRTQGYNEQFF
TRBJ2-1	15	TRBV7-6	CASSPRGPPYNEQFF
TRBJ2-5	15	TRBV18	CASSPRRADQETQYF
TRBJ1-1	16	TRBV15	CATSRSTGPMNTEAFF
TRBJ1-2	13	TRBV7-2	CASSIDRAYGYTF
TRBJ1-1	14	TRBV12-3/TRBV12-4	CASRHRRLNTEAFF
TRBJ2-5	16	TRBV14	CASSPGVSSDEETQYF
TRBJ1-1	14	TRBV4-2	CASSQDRGPSEAFF
TRBJ2-3	17	TRBV4-1	CASSQVTRGREGGTQYF
TRBJ2-1	15	TRBV7-2	CASSQRGGRFGEQFF
TRBJ1-3	13	TRBV10-3	CAIRQHSGNTIYF
TRBJ2-1	15	TRBV7-2	CASSLSAWAWGEQFF
TRBJ1-2	14	TRBV12-3/TRBV12-4	CASSRQGLNYGYTF
TRBJ1-2	14	TRBV29-1	CSLAEGATNYGYTF
TRBJ2-5	15	TRBV18	CASSRRTGEEETQYF
TRBJ2-3	16	TRBV7-8	CASSSFGGGGANTQYF
TRBJ1-5	14	TRBV20-1	CSADPSGAGMPQHF
TRBJ2-5	16	TRBV3-1	CASSEPGQGAKETQYF
TRBJ1-6	12	TRBV7-2	CASSLIVSPLHF
TRBJ2-1	16	TRBV4-1	CASSQVGLARIDEQFF
TRBJ1-2	13	TRBV5-1	CASSLETGAGYTF
TRBJ1-2	18	TRBV7-9	CASSPGPNRWTTNYGYTF
TRBJ1-1	15	TRBV12-3/TRBV12-4	CASSSLVGGSTEAFF
TRBJ1-2	14	TRBV7-2	CASTMGGPFYGYTF
TRBJ2-1	16	TRBV4-3	CASSQEVAGGINEQFF
TRBJ1-1	15	TRBV5-1	CASSFTPEQRTEAFF
TRBJ1-1	15	TRBV7-2	CASSLLPIRNTEAFF
TRBJ1-2	14	TRBV12-3/TRBV12-4	CASTTNAQGNGYTF
TRBJ2-2	11	TRBV7-2	CASTLTGELFF
TRBJ1-3	16	TRBV27	CASSLSWGRTGNTIYF
TRBJ2-6	14	TRBV7-9	CASSLPPGANVLTF
TRBJ2-6	14	TRBV7-9	CASSCTSGANVLTF
TRBJ2-2	11	TRBV29-1	CSVYRAGELFF
TRBJ1-2	13	TRBV20-1	CSARRGTVSGYTF
TRBJ1-1	13	TRBV14	CASSGPSNTEAFF
TRBJ2-4	16	TRBV6-5	CASSGSGALAKNIQYF
TRBJ2-6	17	TRBV7-8	CASRVGDRGTGANVLTF
TRBJ1-2	15	TRBV7-9	CASSLGGKLRYGYTF
TRBJ2-7	12	TRBV7-9	CASSSTVYEQYF
TRBJ1-5	15	TRBV9	CASSVAGAVNQPQHF